The rows below give T cell receptor beta chains drawn from one sample of a study of identical twins. TCRdb re-called the 5' RACE reads with MiXCR, one entry per CDR3 protein. The repertoire includes around 670,000 distinct CDR3 sequences, approximately 6% of them detected once, and roughly 1.8% sits in the top ten. The sample consisted of naive T cells sorted from blood. These receptor sequences come from a young man in good health. Each CDR3 is given with its conserved first and last residue. D genes are given only for firm matches. Only part of the rows carry a size: once, few, many, or a class if the clone is expanded.

TRBJ2-5 few TRBV10-3 . CAISEGRGSQETQYF TGTGCCATCAGTGAGGGAAGGGGGAGTCAAGAGACCCAGTACTTC
TRBJ2-2 . TRBV4-1 . CASSQETLTFNTGELFF TGCGCCAGCAGCCAAGAGACGTTAACTTTTAACACCGGGGAGCTGTTTTTT
TRBJ2-1 many TRBV10-3 . CAISDPNTFPDEQFF TGTGCCATCAGTGATCCGAACACGTTCCCCGATGAGCAGTTCTTC
TRBJ2-7 . TRBV5-1 . CASSLPSGGGEQYF TGCGCCAGCAGCCTCCCATCGGGGGGCGGCGAGCAGTACTTC
TRBJ2-1 many TRBV6-1 TRBD2 CASYGTSSRSYNEQFF TGTGCCAGCTATGGGACTAGCTCCCGCTCCTACAATGAGCAGTTCTTC
TRBJ1-2 . TRBV6-6 . CASSPTGPYGYTF TGTGCCAGCAGCCCAACAGGGCCCTATGGCTACACCTTC
TRBJ1-5 . TRBV7-9 . CASSPSWGEAQPQHF TGTGCCAGCAGCCCCTCGTGGGGTGAAGCCCAGCCCCAGCATTTT
TRBJ1-5 many TRBV7-8 TRBD1 CASSLGDRVPNQPQHF TGTGCCAGCAGCTTAGGAGACAGGGTGCCGAATCAGCCCCAGCATTTT
TRBJ1-2 many TRBV13 . CASNRGRELDGYTF TGTGCCAGCAATCGGGGCAGGGAACTTGATGGCTACACCTTC
TRBJ2-1 many TRBV29-1 . CSAPRGERRNEQFF TGCAGCGCCCCGAGGGGGGAGCGGCGCAATGAGCAGTTCTTC
TRBJ1-6 . TRBV27 TRBD1 CASSLIDRGPSPLHF TGTGCCAGCAGTTTAATTGACAGGGGGCCTTCACCCCTCCACTTT
TRBJ1-1 many TRBV29-1 . CSVWGQNTEAFF TGCAGCGTTTGGGGACAGAACACTGAAGCTTTCTTT
TRBJ2-3 . TRBV28 TRBD1 CASSPTGGGADTQYF TGTGCCAGCAGTCCAACAGGGGGTGGCGCAGATACGCAGTATTTT
TRBJ1-1 many TRBV5-1 . CASSSDRDNTEAFF TGCGCCAGCAGCTCAGACCGGGACAACACTGAAGCTTTCTTT
TRBJ2-3 . TRBV5-6 TRBD2 CASSPSSGIVTDTQYF TGTGCCAGCAGCCCCTCTAGCGGGATCGTCACAGATACGCAGTATTTT
TRBJ2-1 many TRBV20-1 TRBD2 CSAHGLADNNEQFF TGCAGTGCACACGGACTAGCGGACAACAATGAGCAGTTCTTC
TRBJ2-5 many TRBV11-3 TRBD2 CASSRRLAGGTGSETQYF TGTGCCAGCAGCCGCAGACTAGCGGGAGGGACGGGTAGTGAGACCCAGTACTTC
TRBJ2-3 many TRBV7-9 . CASSLGPTATDTQYF TGTGCCAGCAGCTTAGGCCCGACGGCCACAGATACGCAGTATTTT
TRBJ2-3 many TRBV7-2 . CASSPGGSTQYF TGTGCCAGCAGCCCCGGGGGATCGACGCAGTATTTT
TRBJ2-1 few TRBV7-9 . CASRKLASSYNEQFF TGTGCCAGCAGAAAACTAGCCAGCTCCTACAATGAGCAGTTCTTC
TRBJ2-1 many TRBV20-1 TRBD2 CSAISRLAGVDEQFF TGCAGTGCTATTTCAAGACTAGCGGGAGTGGATGAGCAGTTCTTC
TRBJ2-5 few TRBV7-2 . CASSFGPETQYF TGTGCCAGCAGCTTTGGGCCCGAGACCCAGTACTTC
TRBJ2-5 few TRBV7-2 TRBD1 CASSSRTGAYQETQYF TGTGCCAGCAGTTCTCGGACAGGGGCGTACCAAGAGACCCAGTACTTC
TRBJ2-5 . TRBV6-2/TRBV6-3 . CASSYASKETQYF TGTGCCAGCAGTTATGCGTCAAAAGAGACCCAGTACTTC
TRBJ2-7 . TRBV7-8 TRBD2 CASSLEDPGLVFEQYF TGTGCCAGCAGCTTAGAGGATCCGGGACTAGTCTTCGAGCAGTACTTC
TRBJ1-4 many TRBV20-1 TRBD1 CSARDYLDRASTNEKLFF TGCAGTGCTAGAGATTATCTTGACAGGGCCTCAACTAATGAAAAACTGTTTTTT
TRBJ2-1 many TRBV20-1 . CSAELDSSSYNEQFF TGCAGTGCCGAACTGGACTCTAGCTCCTACAATGAGCAGTTCTTC
TRBJ2-1 . TRBV27 . CASSLSMVNSYNEQFF TGTGCCAGCAGTTTATCGATGGTAAACTCCTACAATGAGCAGTTCTTC
TRBJ1-5 . TRBV11-2 . CASSEIPYQPQHF TGTGCCAGCAGCGAGATCCCTTATCAGCCCCAGCATTTT
TRBJ2-7 few TRBV5-1 TRBD1 CASSLPGTGTSSGTYEQYF TGCGCCAGCAGCCTACCCGGGACAGGGACTTCTAGCGGAACCTACGAGCAGTACTTC
TRBJ2-3 . TRBV4-3 . CASSHPGDAGKQYF TGCGCCAGCAGCCACCCCGGGGACGCGGGGAAGCAGTATTTT
TRBJ2-7 . TRBV28 TRBD2 CASSALAGGVDEQYF TGTGCCAGCAGTGCCCTAGCGGGAGGGGTCGACGAGCAGTACTTC
TRBJ1-2 many TRBV7-8 . CASSLGPELVGYTF TGTGCCAGCAGCTTAGGTCCGGAATTGGTAGGCTACACCTTC
TRBJ2-2 many TRBV24-1 . CATSDPSRGTGELFF TGTGCCACCAGTGATCCATCCCGGGGCACCGGGGAGCTGTTTTTT
TRBJ2-7 many TRBV12-3/TRBV12-4 TRBD1 CASRQTGYSYEQYF TGTGCCAGCAGGCAGACAGGGTACTCCTACGAGCAGTACTTC
TRBJ2-1 many TRBV24-1 TRBD2 CATSDPSSGSFERNEQFF TGTGCCACCAGTGATCCCTCTAGCGGGAGTTTCGAGCGGAATGAGCAGTTCTTC
TRBJ2-2 . TRBV11-3 . CASSLGGGRSNTGELFF TGTGCCAGCAGCCTGGGAGGGGGCCGATCGAACACCGGGGAGCTGTTTTTT
TRBJ1-4 many TRBV7-8 . CASTGGRGEKLFF TGTGCCAGCACTGGGGGCAGGGGTGAAAAACTGTTTTTT
TRBJ1-2 many TRBV12-3/TRBV12-4 . CASSFAGVGYTF TGTGCCAGCAGTTTTGCAGGTGTTGGCTACACCTTC
TRBJ1-4 many TRBV7-2 . CASSAGPNEKLFF TGTGCCAGCAGCGCAGGTCCTAATGAAAAACTGTTTTTT
TRBJ1-1 many TRBV7-9 . CASSFGQGGTEAFF TGTGCCAGCAGCTTTGGGCAGGGAGGAACTGAAGCTTTCTTT
TRBJ2-1 few TRBV30 TRBD2 CAWLWTSGSEQFF TGTGCCTGGCTATGGACTAGCGGGAGTGAGCAGTTCTTC
TRBJ2-1 many TRBV10-3 TRBD2 CAISETSASYNEQFF TGTGCCATCAGTGAGACTAGCGCATCCTACAATGAGCAGTTCTTC
TRBJ2-7 . TRBV5-1 TRBD2 CATKLGASGTYEQYF TGCGCCACCAAACTCGGGGCTAGCGGAACCTACGAGCAGTACTTC
TRBJ2-7 many TRBV5-6 . CASSLTSFNLEQYF TGTGCCAGCAGCTTGACTAGCTTCAATCTCGAGCAGTACTTC
TRBJ2-7 . TRBV11-2 . CASSLEPGWKRYGQYF TGTGCCAGCAGCTTAGAACCAGGGTGGAAGCGGTACGGGCAGTACTTC
TRBJ2-4 many TRBV3-1 . CASSHLNSIQYF TGTGCCAGCAGCCACCTAAATTCCATTCAGTACTTC
TRBJ2-7 many TRBV20-1 TRBD2 CSGGIAGLSYEQYF TGCAGTGGGGGAATAGCGGGACTCTCCTACGAGCAGTACTTC
TRBJ2-5 many TRBV11-2 . CASSLGMKTQYF TGTGCCAGCAGCTTAGGGATGAAGACCCAGTACTTC
TRBJ2-7 many TRBV7-2 TRBD2 CASTEAGAYEQYF TGTGCCAGCACCGAAGCGGGAGCGTACGAGCAGTACTTC
TRBJ1-6 many TRBV12-3/TRBV12-4 TRBD1 CASNDQTGSSYNSPLHF TGTGCCAGCAACGACCAGACAGGGAGCTCCTATAATTCACCCCTCCACTTT
TRBJ2-3 many TRBV25-1 . CASAARGDTQYF TGTGCCAGCGCCGCCCGGGGGGATACGCAGTATTTT
TRBJ1-1 many TRBV10-3 . CAISEGQSNTEAFF TGTGCCATCAGTGAAGGACAGTCTAACACTGAAGCTTTCTTT
TRBJ2-5 . TRBV20-1 TRBD1 CSAPDRGRGETQYF TGCAGTGCTCCAGACAGGGGGCGAGGGGAGACCCAGTACTTC
TRBJ2-7 many TRBV9 . CASSALRRKNYEQYF TGTGCCAGCAGCGCGCTCCGACGGAAGAACTACGAGCAGTACTTC
TRBJ1-2 few TRBV20-1 . CSAGGGGGGGYTF TGCAGTGCTGGAGGCGGTGGGGGGGGTGGCTACACCTTC
TRBJ2-4 . TRBV3-1 TRBD1 CASSQGNRGPLNIQYF TGTGCCAGCAGCCAGGGTAACAGGGGGCCTTTGAACATTCAGTACTTC
TRBJ2-1 . TRBV10-3 . CAITPGEAAYNEQFF TGTGCCATCACCCCAGGGGAGGCAGCCTACAATGAGCAGTTCTTC